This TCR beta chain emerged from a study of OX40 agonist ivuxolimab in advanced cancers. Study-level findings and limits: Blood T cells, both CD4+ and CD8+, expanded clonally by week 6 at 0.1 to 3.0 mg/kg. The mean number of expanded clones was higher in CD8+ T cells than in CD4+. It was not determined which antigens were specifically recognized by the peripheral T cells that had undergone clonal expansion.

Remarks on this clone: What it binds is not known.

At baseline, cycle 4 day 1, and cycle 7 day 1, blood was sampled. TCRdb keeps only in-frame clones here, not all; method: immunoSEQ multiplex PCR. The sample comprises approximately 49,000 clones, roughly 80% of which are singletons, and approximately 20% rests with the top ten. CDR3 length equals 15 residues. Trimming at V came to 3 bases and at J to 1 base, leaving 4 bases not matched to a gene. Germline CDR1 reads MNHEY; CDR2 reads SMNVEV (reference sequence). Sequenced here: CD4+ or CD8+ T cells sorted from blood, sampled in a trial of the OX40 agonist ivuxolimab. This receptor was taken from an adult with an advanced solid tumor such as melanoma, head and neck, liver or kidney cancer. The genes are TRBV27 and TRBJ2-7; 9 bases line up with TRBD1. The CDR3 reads CASSFSGTGSYEQYF. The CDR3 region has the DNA TGTGCCAGCAGTTTTAGTGGGACAGGGTCCTACGAGCAGTACTTC.